Below are 2 T cell receptor beta chains sequenced from a single sample in a study of response to subunit inactivated influenza vaccine. Via MiXCR, TCRdb re-called the RT-PCR reads, giving one row per CDR3 protein. The top ten clones hold approximately 10% of a sample with 710,000 or so distinct CDR3 sequences, around 16% of them seen once. The material sequenced was PBMCs from blood, taken approximately 13 days after vaccination. These TCRs come from a man between 45 and 60 years old who received an inactivated influenza vaccine.

This clonotype was counted at least ten times. V is TRBV12-3 or TRBV12-4 and J is TRBJ2-7; D gene uncertain. Trimming removed 1 base at V and 2 bases at J, with 6 bases between. The length of the CDR3 is 13 residues. The CDR3 region has the DNA TGTGCCAGCAGTTTAGGGTCAGCCTACGAGCAGTACTTC. Amino acid sequence: CASSLGSAYEQYF.

This clonotype was observed many times. The chain carries TRBV7-9 and TRBJ2-5; D is perhaps TRBD2 (7 bases). The CDR3 is 15 residues long. In germline, CDR1 is SEHNR, CDR2 FQNEAQ (reference sequence). Trimming took off 1 base at V and 5 bases at J, with 14 bases between the two ends. The chain's CDR3 is CASSLGGSGGETQYF. Written as DNA, the CDR3 is TGTGCCAGCAGCTTAGGAGGTTCGGGGGGCGAGACCCAGTACTTC.